The rows below give T cell receptor beta chains drawn from one sample of a study of blood T cell repertoires in COVID-19. The data were produced by immunoSEQ multiplex PCR, yet TCRdb's version contains in-frame clones alone and is incomplete. The table shows over 120,000 clones, with 88% occurring only once. Sequenced material: peripheral blood. The receptors derive from a man in his 70s with acute or convalescent COVID-19. CDR3s include the opening cysteine and the closing phenylalanine or tryptophan. The order of the fields is CDR3 length, clone size, V gene, CDR3 protein. Rows give clone size only sometimes, using once, few, many, or a class for an expanded clone.

len: 14
abundance: NA
v_gene: TRBV6-5
CDR3aa: CASSYRTGQDGYTF

len: 14
abundance: NA
v_gene: TRBV7-2
CDR3aa: CASSAGQGNVEAFF

len: 16
abundance: NA
v_gene: TRBV5-6
CDR3aa: CASSTGAGGGWNEQFF

len: 17
abundance: once
v_gene: TRBV6-4
CDR3aa: CASSVRPGQGSTDTQYF

len: 15
abundance: NA
v_gene: TRBV29-1
CDR3aa: CSVEFSQRRAYEQYF

len: 14
abundance: NA
v_gene: TRBV5-1
CDR3aa: CASSFNQGSDEQYF

len: 14
abundance: NA
v_gene: TRBV5-8
CDR3aa: CASSQGQVGETQYF

len: 13
abundance: NA
v_gene: TRBV5-1
CDR3aa: CASSFKLDTEAFF

len: 15
abundance: NA
v_gene: TRBV28
CDR3aa: CASSPAPGTPMMGTF

len: 15
abundance: NA
v_gene: TRBV10-2
CDR3aa: CASRRGQGNFYEQYF

len: 13
abundance: NA
v_gene: TRBV7-8
CDR3aa: CASSRGSYNEQFF

len: 12
abundance: once
v_gene: TRBV11-3
CDR3aa: CASSQLAGELFF

len: 14
abundance: NA
v_gene: TRBV10-2
CDR3aa: CASSEPPGNYGYTF

len: 19
abundance: NA
v_gene: TRBV5-1
CDR3aa: CASSPAPGLAVLGGSTQYF

len: 13
abundance: NA
v_gene: TRBV11-2
CDR3aa: CASSLAGFYEQYF

len: 15
abundance: NA
v_gene: TRBV28
CDR3aa: CASSLGHGNTGELFF

len: 12
abundance: NA
v_gene: TRBV7-9
CDR3aa: CASSRLGDTQYF

len: 14
abundance: NA
v_gene: TRBV3-1/TRBV3-2
CDR3aa: CASSHEDRAGEQYF

len: 16
abundance: NA
v_gene: TRBV5-8
CDR3aa: CASSPGAANSGNTIYF

len: 15
abundance: NA
v_gene: TRBV6-5
CDR3aa: CASSYKAGAPYEQYF

len: 14
abundance: once
v_gene: TRBV7-3
CDR3aa: CASSPGVGYNEQFF

len: 14
abundance: NA
v_gene: TRBV2
CDR3aa: CASRFTGGSTEAFF

len: 15
abundance: once
v_gene: TRBV6-5
CDR3aa: CASRSIQGASGELFF

len: 14
abundance: NA
v_gene: TRBV5-1
CDR3aa: CASSLSGESYEQYF

len: 14
abundance: NA
v_gene: TRBV10-2
CDR3aa: CASRPSGQGNEQFF

len: 14
abundance: NA
v_gene: TRBV24-1
CDR3aa: CATSRESSGNTIYF

len: 13
abundance: NA
v_gene: TRBV2
CDR3aa: CASHGQVYQPQHF

len: 12
abundance: NA
v_gene: TRBV19
CDR3aa: CASSNRLSEQFF

len: 13
abundance: NA
v_gene: TRBV7-9
CDR3aa: CASSHPGLNEQFF

len: 15
abundance: NA
v_gene: TRBV4-1
CDR3aa: CASSQGRGQGYGYTF

len: 16
abundance: NA
v_gene: TRBV7-2
CDR3aa: CASSLGQGGHNSPLHF

len: 15
abundance: once
v_gene: TRBV7-2
CDR3aa: CASSPHDSYNSPLHF

len: 14
abundance: NA
v_gene: TRBV7-9
CDR3aa: CASSLSGGNSPLHF